Presented here are 9 T cell receptor beta chains from one specimen sequenced in a study of blood T cell repertoires in COVID-19. The data were produced by immunoSEQ multiplex PCR, yet TCRdb's version contains in-frame clones alone and is incomplete. Of about 100,000 clones listed, 70% to 90% are singletons. The specimen sequenced was peripheral blood. These receptors were taken from a man at least 80 years old with active or convalescent COVID-19.

The rearrangement joins TRBV6-5 to TRBJ2-1; TRBD1 matches 11 bases. Germline trimming cut 7 bases from V and 4 bases from J; bases unmatched to any gene: 3. The length of the CDR3 is 14 residues. Germline CDR1 and CDR2: MNHEY and SVGAGI. The DNA of the CDR3 is TGTGCCAGCACCGGACAGGGGGCTTACAATGAGCAGTTCTTC. This encodes CASTGQGAYNEQFF.

The chain carries TRBV27 and TRBJ1-1; TRBD1 matches 7 bases. Trimming took 3 bases from V and 3 from J; bases not matched to a gene: 4. Germline values: CDR1 MNHEY, CDR2 SMNVEV (reference sequence). The CDR3 contains 14 residues. The CDR3 nucleotides are TGTGCCAGCAGTTTCAGGGGGGCGCACACTGAAGCTTTCTTT. Translating it yields CASSFRGAHTEAFF.

This clone was recorded many times. CDR3 region: CASSTSGTVGEQFF. The DNA for the CDR3 is TGCGCCAGCAGCACCTCGGGGACAGTCGGTGAGCAGTTCTTC. The chain carries TRBV5-1 and TRBJ2-1, with 7 bases lining up with TRBD1. CDR1 and CDR2 (germline): SGHRS, YFSETQ. The CDR3 sequence is 14 residues long. Trimming took 4 bases from V and 9 from J; bases not matched to a gene: 10.

The chain links TRBV25-1 to TRBJ1-2; the D gene is possibly TRBD1 (5 bases). Germline-derived CDR1 and CDR2 are MGHDK and SYGVNS. This CDR3 region has 14 residues. V shed 4 bases and J shed 8 bases, with 17 bases lying between them. Here the CDR3 DNA reads TGTGCCAGCAGTGGCGGGACGGTTAGAGGGGGCTACACCTTC. It is translated as CASSGGTVRGGYTF.

The CDR3 region is CATSRDLGGNQPQHF. CDR3 DNA sequence: TGTGCCACCAGCAGAGATTTGGGGGGAAATCAGCCCCAGCATTTT. The V call is TRBV15, the J call TRBJ1-5, with TRBD1 as a possible D gene (5 bases). Germline V CDR1 and CDR2: LNHNV, YYDKDF (reference sequence). The CDR3 loop spans 15 amino acids. Deletions cut 0 bases from V and 4 bases from J, with 10 bases between.

J is TRBJ2-1 and V is TRBV28; 7 nucleotides match TRBD1. The junction had 8 bases not matched to a gene; V was cut back by 7 bases and J by 2 bases. The CDR3 covers 15 residues. Germline lookup yields CDR1 MDHEN and CDR2 SYDVKM. CDR3 protein: CASTLYRGPYNEQFF. The CDR3 DNA sequence: TGTGCCAGCACCCTCTACAGGGGCCCCTACAATGAGCAGTTCTTC.

This chain joins TRBV6-5 and TRBJ2-6; possible D gene TRBD1, 6 bases. Trimming stripped 2 bases from V and 0 bases from J, with 8 bases between. Germline V gene data show CDR1 as MNHEY and CDR2 as SVGAGI. There are 16 residues in the CDR3. The CDR3 bases are TGTGCCAGCAGTTACCAGGGACACTCTGGGGCCAACGTCCTGACTTTC. Protein sequence: CASSYQGHSGANVLTF.

This clone is a singleton in its sample. The rearrangement links TRBV6-5 to TRBJ2-7, with D possibly matching TRBD2 (6 bases). The CDR3 spans 13 residues. Trimming removed 6 bases at V and 2 bases at J, with 11 bases between. The germline CDR1 and CDR2 sequences are MNHEY and SVGAGI. CDR3 in amino acids: CASRRGDPYEQYF. CDR3 DNA: TGTGCCAGCAGACGCGGGGACCCCTACGAGCAGTACTTC.

The V gene is TRBV5-6, the J gene TRBJ1-2, with 9 bases that match TRBD1. The V gene's germline CDR1 is SGHDT and CDR2 YYEEEE. With 7 bases clipped from V and 5 bases from J, the junction kept 12 bases outside the gene matches. The CDR3 spans 15 residues. The CDR3 loop reads CASHLQGASGYGYTF. The CDR3 coding sequence is TGTGCCAGCCATCTACAGGGGGCGAGTGGATATGGCTACACCTTC.